A selection of T cell receptor beta chains follows, all from one sample in a study of OX40 agonist ivuxolimab in advanced cancers. The protocol was immunoSEQ multiplex PCR, while the TCRdb copy is restricted to in-frame clones and leaves out a portion. Of roughly 60,000 clones in the sample, roughly 84% were seen once. The source was CD4+ or CD8+ T cells sorted from blood, collected in a trial of the OX40 agonist ivuxolimab. All receptors come from an adult with an advanced solid tumor such as melanoma, head and neck, liver or kidney cancer. Both conserved end residues are part of each CDR3. Fields, in order: clone size, J gene, V gene, D gene, CDR3 DNA, CDR3 protein. The D gene is left open where the match is weak. Part of the rows lack a size; the others show once, few, many or a class for expanded clones.

few TRBJ1-6 TRBV7-8 TRBD1 TGTGCCAGCAGCTTGGGTATACAGGGGGTGTCTCCGGGCTCACCCCTCCACTTT CASSLGIQGVSPGSPLHF
NA TRBJ2-1 TRBV5-1 NA TGCGCCAGCAGCTTGGTCGGGGATTCCTACAATGAGCAGTTCTTC CASSLVGDSYNEQFF
once TRBJ2-2 TRBV14 NA TGTGCCAGCAGCTTGGGACTTCCGAACACCGGGGAGCTGTTTTTT CASSLGLPNTGELFF
NA TRBJ1-6 TRBV29-1 TRBD1 TGCAGCGTTGAAAGGCAGGGGGGTTATAATTCACCCCTCCACTTT CSVERQGGYNSPLHF
NA TRBJ1-3 TRBV7-6 NA TGTGCCAGCAGCGGCCCGACAGGCCTTGAAGCAGGAAACACCATATATTTT CASSGPTGLEAGNTIYF
NA TRBJ2-5 TRBV7-6 NA TGTGCCAGCAGCTTAGGGCCGGTGGGTGCGGCGTTCCAAGAGACCCAGTACTTC CASSLGPVGAAFQETQYF
NA TRBJ2-5 TRBV9 NA TGTGCCAGCAGCGTAGGCCCCCAACGAGAGACCCAGTACTTC CASSVGPQRETQYF
NA TRBJ1-3 TRBV7-8 NA TGTGCCAGCAGCTTAGGTTCGACAGAGCCTGGAAACACCATATATTTT CASSLGSTEPGNTIYF
NA TRBJ2-7 TRBV7-3 TRBD2 TGTGCCAGCAGCTTTCAAGCGGGAGACCCAGAGCAGTACTTC CASSFQAGDPEQYF
NA TRBJ2-7 TRBV5-1 NA TGCGCCAGCAGCTTGGGGGCAGGGAGCTCCTACGAGCAGTACTTC CASSLGAGSSYEQYF
NA TRBJ2-5 TRBV5-4 NA TGTGCCAGCAGCTTGGAAGGAGGGTCGGGGAAGACCCAGTACTTC CASSLEGGSGKTQYF
NA TRBJ1-1 TRBV2 TRBD1 TGTGCCAGCAGGGGGACAGGGAACACTGAAGCTTTCTTT CASRGTGNTEAFF
few TRBJ2-1 TRBV28 NA TGTGCCAGCAGTTTACAGACAGGGAGGTCCTACAATGAGCAGTTCTTC CASSLQTGRSYNEQFF
NA TRBJ1-1 TRBV28 NA TGTGCCAGCAGATCGGACGGTATGAACACTGAAGCTTTCTTT CASRSDGMNTEAFF
NA TRBJ1-5 TRBV15 NA TGTGCCACCAGCAGAGATCGACGGCGGTTTGAGCCCCAGCATTTT CATSRDRRRFEPQHF
NA TRBJ2-7 TRBV9 NA TGTGCCAGCAGCGTCTCTGACGGGTACGAGCAGTACTTC CASSVSDGYEQYF
NA TRBJ2-7 TRBV6-6 NA TGTGCCAGCAGAGAGCAACGGGACGCATACGAGCAGTACTTC CASREQRDAYEQYF
NA TRBJ2-5 TRBV19 NA TGTGCCAGTAGTATCGGGGGCGCGTTTGTCGAAGAGACCCAGTACTTC CASSIGGAFVEETQYF
few TRBJ2-2 TRBV10-3 NA TGTGCCAGCAGTTACTCGGGTGTGAGCACACACGGGGAGCTGTTTTTT CASSYSGVSTHGELFF
NA TRBJ1-6 TRBV7-9 TRBD1 TGTGCCAGCAGCTTAAGGGACCGGGACAGTGTTAATTCACCCCTCCACTTT CASSLRDRDSVNSPLHF
NA TRBJ2-7 TRBV5-5 NA TGTGCCAGCAGCTTCAAGGGGATCTCCTACGAGCAGTACTTC CASSFKGISYEQYF
once TRBJ2-3 TRBV29-1 TRBD2 TGCAGCGTTGAGCCGGGACTAGCGGGGGTTGGTACAGATACGCAGTATTTT CSVEPGLAGVGTDTQYF
NA TRBJ2-3 TRBV27 NA TGTGCCAGCAGACGAGACTATTTGAGCACAGATACGCAGTATTTT CASRRDYLSTDTQYF
NA TRBJ2-5 TRBV6-1 NA TGTGCCAGCACCGTTTCGACAGGCGCCCAAGAGACCCAGTACTTC CASTVSTGAQETQYF
NA TRBJ1-5 TRBV6-5 TRBD1 TGTGCCAGCGACCGGACAGGGCTCGATCAGCCCCAGCATTTT CASDRTGLDQPQHF
NA TRBJ2-2 TRBV5-1 TRBD1 TGCGCCAGCAGCTTGGCTTTGGGACAGGGGAACACCGGGGAGCTGTTTTTT CASSLALGQGNTGELFF
NA TRBJ1-3 TRBV28 TRBD1 TGTGCCAGCAGTTACGATGGACAGGGGAGACGAAGCTCTGGAAACACCATATATTTT CASSYDGQGRRSSGNTIYF
NA TRBJ1-1 TRBV2 NA TGTGCCAGCAGACGAGGGCCGGGCATGAACACTGAAGCTTTCTTT CASRRGPGMNTEAFF
NA TRBJ1-5 TRBV6-5 TRBD1 TGTGCCAGCAGGACAGGGCTTAATCAGCCCCAGCATTTT CASRTGLNQPQHF
NA TRBJ1-1 TRBV25-1 NA TGTGCCAGCAGTGAAAAGGGGAACATAACGAACACTGAAGCTTTCTTT CASSEKGNITNTEAFF
NA TRBJ2-1 TRBV25-1 NA TGTGCCAGCAGTGACTTCCGGCAGTTCTTC CASSDFRQFF
NA TRBJ1-2 TRBV6-1 TRBD1 TGTGCCAGCAGTGAAAGGGGGACAGGGAAAGGCTACACCTTC CASSERGTGKGYTF
few TRBJ1-1 TRBV11-2 NA TGTGCCAGCAGCTTAAGGGTTTCGGACACTGAAGCTTTCTTT CASSLRVSDTEAFF
NA TRBJ1-5 TRBV19 NA TGTGCCAGTACCAACTTGGTTGGGGGCAATCAGCCCCAGCATTTT CASTNLVGGNQPQHF
NA TRBJ2-1 TRBV5-4 NA TGTGCCAGCAGCCCACCCGGCGGTAGCGGATACAATGAGCAGTTCTTC CASSPPGGSGYNEQFF
NA TRBJ2-3 TRBV19 TRBD1 TGTGCCAGTAGTTCGGGACAGGGTACAGATACGCAGTATTTT CASSSGQGTDTQYF
NA TRBJ2-1 TRBV19 TRBD2 TGTGCCAGTCGACCCCCCCGGGGGGTGGGTCCTAATGAGCAGTTCTTC CASRPPRGVGPNEQFF
NA TRBJ2-1 TRBV7-3 NA TGTGCCAGCAGCTTAACAGGGGGTTCCGCCGACAGCACCAATGAGCAGTTCTTC CASSLTGGSADSTNEQFF
NA TRBJ1-3 TRBV27 NA TGTGCCAGCAGTTTAGGGCCGGGACCCTGGACTGGAAACACCATATATTTT CASSLGPGPWTGNTIYF
NA TRBJ2-1 TRBV7-9 NA TGTGCCAGCACCGAGCGGGCTCACAATGAGCAGTTCTTC CASTERAHNEQFF